The 9 T cell receptor beta chains below were found in one sample sequenced in a study of identical twins (dated by TCRdb to about 2016). Library preparation used 5' RACE. Sequencing was carried out with an Illumina HiSeq 2000. TCRdb applied fastp at Q25 and MiXCR to the public reads, then kept only in-frame beta chains. Rows merge per CDR3 protein into single entries with the most common DNA and genes. In all, the sample holds 540,000 or so distinct CDR3 sequences, and 20% to 25% of those were seen once. Together, the top ten hold around 0.48% of the sample. This same sample was also taken into another study, of yellow fever vaccine responses in identical twins.

Specimen: CD4+ T cells sorted from blood. Source of these receptors: a woman aged 18-29 years in good health.

The CDR3 bases are TGCAGTGCTCGAGGGGGACTAGCCCTCAATGAGCAGTTCTTC. Its translation is CSARGGLALNEQFF. The rearrangement uses TRBV20-1 and TRBJ2-1; TRBD2 agrees at 9 bases. CDR1 and CDR2 (germline): DFQATT, SNEGSKA (reference sequence). CDR3 length: 14 residues. After removal of 5 bases from V and 6 bases from J, the junction contained 8 bases not matched to a gene.

This rearrangement joins TRBV29-1 to TRBJ1-1; unclear D gene. V was shortened by 4 bases and J by 4 bases, with 4 bases between the two germline ends. The CDR3 loop spans 10 amino acids. Germline CDR1 is SQVTM and CDR2 is ANQGSEA. Here the CDR3 DNA reads TGCAGCGTTGTTGTCACTGAAGCTTTCTTT. This sequence encodes CSVVVTEAFF. Supplemented by reference TRBV29-1 and TRBJ1-1, the full variable domain reads SAVISQKPSRDICQRGTSLTIQCQVDSQVTMMFWYRQQPGQSLTLIATANQGSEATYESGFVIDKFPISRPNLTFSTLTVSNMSPEDSSIYLCSVVVTEAFFGQGTRLTVV.

This CDR3 reads CASSDGLGASRTEAFF. In DNA, the CDR3 is TGCGCCAGCAGCGATGGGTTAGGGGCTTCTAGGACTGAAGCTTTCTTT. The rearrangement uses TRBV10-2 and TRBJ1-1; possible D gene TRBD1, 5 bases. CDR3 length: 16 amino acids. Germline V gives CDR1 WSHSY, CDR2 SAAADI. V was cut by 6 bases and J by 5 bases, with 22 bases left in between.

This clonotype has just a few counts. The gene calls are TRBV7-6 and TRBJ2-2; the D call may be TRBD1 or TRBD2 (5 bases each). Germline CDR1 reads SGHVS; CDR2 reads FNYEAQ. V was pared by 8 bases and J by 4 bases, with 23 bases between. The CDR3 length is 17 residues. CDR3 bases: TGTGCCAGCTCGACGGCCGGGACCAACGTCCTCACCGGGGAGCTGTTTTTT. Its protein product is CASSTAGTNVLTGELFF.

A few counts support this clonotype. The chain links TRBV4-1 to TRBJ2-7; TRBD2 is a possible D gene (6 bases). The CDR3 covers 15 residues. The V gene's germline CDR1 is MGHRA and CDR2 YSYEKL. V lost 2 bases and J lost 2, with 13 bases in between. As DNA, the CDR3 is TGCGCCAGCAGCCAAAGGGTAGCGGACCCCTACGAGCAGTACTTC. Translating gives CASSQRVADPYEQYF.

This chain uses TRBV5-1 with TRBJ2-6; D perhaps matches TRBD1 (6 bases). Germline V lookup: CDR1 SGHRS, CDR2 YFSETQ. The CDR3 length is 19 residues. V was pared by 2 bases and J by 0 bases, with 18 bases between. The CDR3 coding sequence is TGCGCCAGCAGCTTAGAACCGGGACACCTGAGCTCTGGGGCCAACGTCCTGACTTTC. Translating it yields CASSLEPGHLSSGANVLTF.

This chain links TRBV12-3 or TRBV12-4 with TRBJ2-1; the D gene is possibly TRBD1 (6 bases). This CDR3 has 14 residues. The ends were cut back, 0 bases at V and 9 bases at J, with 12 bases in the middle. The DNA for the CDR3 is TGTGCCAGCAGTTTAGCGACAACAGGGAGTGAGCAGTTCTTC. It yields the protein CASSLATTGSEQFF.

The chain is built from TRBV3-1 and TRBJ2-2, with no clear D. V was shortened by 1 base and J by 3 bases, with 3 bases between the two germline ends. The germline CDR1 and CDR2 sequences are LGHDT and YNNKEL (reference sequence). The CDR3 covers 13 residues. The CDR3 is CASSQAHTGELFF. The CDR3 DNA follows: TGTGCCAGCAGCCAAGCTCACACCGGGGAGCTGTTTTTT.

This rearrangement joins TRBV2 to TRBJ2-7; 7 nucleotides align to TRBD1. The CDR3 runs to 13 residues. Per germline, CDR1 SNHLY and CDR2 FYNNEI. Trimming at V came to 11 bases and at J to 1 base, leaving 8 bases not matched to a gene. The CDR3 region is CARPGQSSYEQYF. The CDR3 nucleotides read TGTGCCCGCCCGGGACAGAGTTCCTACGAGCAGTACTTC.